Below, 19 T cell receptor beta chains from the same sample are listed, as sequenced in a study of T cells after yellow fever vaccination (dated by TCRdb to the late 2010s). This specimen's treatment or condition label, interpreted: live attenuated yellow fever vaccine strain. Library preparation used 5' RACE. Sequenced using an Illumina HiSeq 2500. TCRdb trimmed the raw reads at Q25, called clones with MiXCR and kept productive beta chains. Under each unique CDR3 protein, matching rows form one entry showing the most common genes and DNA. For this sample the table gives about 340,000 distinct CDR3 sequences, of which roughly 9.4% were detected only once. Jointly, the top ten make up approximately 18% of the sample. Sequencing used PBMCs, obtained on the day of the first yellow fever vaccination. The receptor set was obtained from a man between 18 and 35 years old who received the YFV17D yellow fever vaccine.

This chain links TRBV20-1 with TRBJ1-5; possible D gene TRBD1, 6 bases. The CDR3 totals 14 residues. Trimming took off 0 bases at V and 10 bases at J, with 16 bases between the two ends. CDR1 and CDR2 from the germline V gene are DFQATT and SNEGSKA (reference sequence). The CDR3 loop reads CSARDHYGGFPQHF. CDR3 coding DNA: TGCAGTGCTAGAGATCACTACGGGGGCTTTCCCCAGCATTTT.

This clonotype was recorded a few times. The gene calls are TRBV7-3 and TRBJ2-3, with D perhaps assigned TRBD1 or TRBD2 (5 bases each). CDR3 length: 15 residues. The germline V gene has CDR1 SGHTA and CDR2 FQGTGA. Between the trimmed V and J ends, which lost 3 bases and 1 base, there was a span of 11 bases. CDR3 bases: TGTGCCAGCAGCTTCAGGGTGGGGGGCACAGATACGCAGTATTTT. Translating it yields CASSFRVGGTDTQYF.

This clonotype was picked up a small number of times. This chain connects TRBV5-1 to TRBJ2-3; D assignment may be TRBD1 or TRBD2 (5 bases each). V shed 7 bases and J shed 0 bases, with 21 bases lying between them. The CDR3 runs 17 residues. Per germline, CDR1 SGHRS and CDR2 YFSETQ. The CDR3 region is CASARTGTDPSTDTQYF. The CDR3 DNA sequence: TGCGCCAGCGCACGAACCGGGACCGATCCTAGCACAGATACGCAGTATTTT.

This chain joins TRBV28 and TRBJ2-5, with 8 bases identical to TRBD1. The CDR3 is 15 residues long. Per the germline V gene, CDR1 is MDHEN and CDR2 is SYDVKM. V lost 1 base and J lost 5; bases outside the gene matches: 6. CDR3 in DNA: TGTGCCAGCAGTTTATCCGGACAGGGCCTGGAGACCCAGTACTTC. Its translation: CASSLSGQGLETQYF.

This clonotype was recorded a few times. The chain recombines TRBV27 with TRBJ2-1; D could derive from TRBD1 or TRBD2 (6 bases each). Trimming left V 7 bases short and J 7 bases short, with 17 bases between. Germline CDR1 and CDR2: MNHEY and SMNVEV (reference sequence). CDR3 length: 14 residues. Here the CDR3 DNA reads TGTGCCAGCACCTGGACTCGAGGGGGGAATGAGCAGTTCTTC. It yields the protein CASTWTRGGNEQFF.

This clonotype was seen repeatedly, ten times or more. The rearrangement uses TRBV4-3 and TRBJ2-3; D is uncertain. The germline V gene has CDR1 LGHNA and CDR2 YSLEER. This CDR3 is 14 amino acids long. V shed 0 bases and J shed 4 bases, with 8 bases lying between them. The chain's CDR3 is CASSQDGLADTQYF. CDR3 bases: TGCGCCAGCAGCCAAGATGGCCTAGCAGATACGCAGTATTTT.

This chain connects TRBV11-2 to TRBJ1-1, with 7 bases matching TRBD1. Germline loops: CDR1 SGHAT, CDR2 FQNNGV. This CDR3 has 13 amino acids. V trimming: 7 bases; J trimming: 4 bases; junction bases outside the gene matches: 6. The CDR3 DNA is TGTGCCAGCAAACTACCAGGGGGCACTGAAGCTTTCTTT. This encodes CASKLPGGTEAFF. The full variable domain, with the rest looked up from reference TRBV11-2 and TRBJ1-1, is EAGVAQSPRYKIIEKRQSVAFWCNPISGHATLYWYQQILGQGPKLLIQFQNNGVVDDSQLPKDRFSAERLKGVDSTLKIQPAKLEDSAVYLCASKLPGGTEAFFGQGTRLTVV.

This clonotype was seen more than once but under ten times. The V call is TRBV5-1, the J call TRBJ2-7; TRBD2 aligns across 8 bases. Germline CDR1 reads SGHRS; CDR2 reads YFSETQ. The CDR3 is 15 residues long. Trimming cost V 3 bases and J 3 bases; bases outside gene matches: 8. As DNA, the CDR3 is TGCGCCAGCAGCTCCGGGGTAGCGGGGCGCTACGAGCAGTACGTC. Translating it yields CASSSGVAGRYEQYV.

This clonotype was detected many times. The rearrangement joins TRBV5-1 to TRBJ2-1; TRBD2 agrees at 7 bases. CDR1 is SGHRS and CDR2 is YFSETQ in the germline V gene. The V segment lost 0 bases and the J segment 2 bases; nucleotides outside the gene matches: 2. The CDR3 spans 15 residues. The CDR3 loop reads CASSLGLAAYNEQFF. CDR3 in DNA: TGCGCCAGCAGCTTGGGGCTAGCGGCCTACAATGAGCAGTTCTTC.

This clonotype was seen repeatedly, ten times or more. The chain uses TRBV25-1 and TRBJ2-2; either TRBD1 or TRBD2 may supply D (5 bases each). This CDR3 is built from 15 residues. From germline, CDR1 is MGHDK and CDR2 SYGVNS. V lost 3 bases and J 3 bases, leaving 11 bases between the germline ends. CDR3 nucleotides: TGTGCCAGCAGTGACCCAGGGACGCACACCGGGGAGCTGTTTTTT. It encodes CASSDPGTHTGELFF. Based on the CDR3 plus reference TRBV25-1 and TRBJ2-2, the full variable domain is EADIYQTPRYLVIGTGKKITLECSQTMGHDKMYWYQQDPGMELHLIHYSYGVNSTEKGDLSSESTVSRIRTEHFPLTLESARPSHTSQYLCASSDPGTHTGELFFGEGSRLTVL.

This clonotype was detected only a few times. This chain links TRBV7-3 with TRBJ2-3, with D perhaps TRBD2 (6 bases). Germline assignment: CDR1 SGHTA and CDR2 FQGTGA. V shed 5 bases and J shed 4 bases, with 19 bases lying between them. This CDR3 comprises 16 residues. CDR3 protein: CASSPRGGAGADTQYF. CDR3 DNA sequence: TGTGCCAGCAGCCCTCGGGGCGGGGCCGGGGCAGATACGCAGTATTTT.

This clonotype showed up just a few times. This chain connects TRBV29-1 to TRBJ2-3; 10 positions agree with TRBD2. CDR3 size: 15 residues. The germline V gene encodes CDR1 SQVTM and CDR2 ANQGSEA. CDR3: CSFLISGGIADTQYF. In nucleotides, the CDR3 is TGCAGTTTCCTGATTAGCGGGGGGATCGCGGATACGCAGTATTTT.

This clonotype has only a few counts. The chain has TRBV27 and TRBJ2-1; the D gene is possibly TRBD2 (6 bases). Trimming took off 0 bases at V and 4 bases at J, with 13 bases between the two ends. CDR1 and CDR2 from the germline V gene are MNHEY and SMNVEV (reference sequence). The CDR3 length is 16 residues. CDR3 coding DNA: TGTGCCAGCAGTTTATCGGGGACTCTTCCATACAATGAGCAGTTCTTC. Amino acids: CASSLSGTLPYNEQFF.

The table lists this clonotype with a few counts. The chain has TRBV7-9 and TRBJ1-3; no reliable D call. The germline V gene encodes CDR1 SEHNR and CDR2 FQNEAQ (reference sequence). The CDR3 extends over 17 amino acids. Trimming took 0 bases from V and 2 from J, leaving 14 bases between them. The CDR3 sequence is CASSLAAGGKTGNTIYF. The CDR3, as DNA: TGTGCCAGCAGCTTAGCAGCTGGCGGGAAGACTGGAAACACCATATATTTT. The variable domain in full, completed from reference TRBV7-9 and TRBJ1-3, reads DTGVSQNPRHKITKRGQNVTFRCDPISEHNRLYWYRQTLGQGPEFLTYFQNEAQLEKSRLLSDRFSAERPKGSFSTLEIQRTEQGDSAMYLCASSLAAGGKTGNTIYFGEGSWLTVV.

The V call is TRBV6-2 or TRBV6-3, the J call TRBJ2-2, with D perhaps TRBD1 or TRBD2 (5 bases each). From germline, CDR1 is MNHEY and CDR2 SVGEGT. The germline V and J ends were trimmed by 0 bases and 7 bases, with 24 bases remaining between them. CDR3 length: 19 amino acids. The CDR3 protein is CASSYSRDGRTRNNGELFF. CDR3 nucleotides: TGTGCCAGCAGTTACTCGAGGGACGGCCGAACACGGAATAACGGGGAGCTGTTTTTT.

This clonotype was detected only a few times. The gene calls are TRBV11-2 and TRBJ2-1, with 9 bases identical to TRBD2. The germline CDR1 and CDR2 sequences are SGHAT and FQNNGV. The V segment lost 5 bases and the J segment 9 bases; nucleotides outside the gene matches: 8. The CDR3 is 14 amino acids. Written as DNA, the CDR3 is TGTGCCAGCAGCCGGGACCCAGCGGGGGGTGAGCAGTTCTTC. Translating gives CASSRDPAGGEQFF. Together with reference TRBV11-2 and TRBJ2-1, the CDR3 gives the full variable domain: EAGVAQSPRYKIIEKRQSVAFWCNPISGHATLYWYQQILGQGPKLLIQFQNNGVVDDSQLPKDRFSAERLKGVDSTLKIQPAKLEDSAVYLCASSRDPAGGEQFFGPGTRLTVL.

This chain links TRBV21-1 with TRBJ2-7. TRBV21-1 is a listed pseudogene. The CDR3 spans 12 residues. CDR3 sequence: CASPKASYEQYF. CDR3 nucleotides: TGTGCCAGCCCCAAGGCCTCCTACGAGCAGTACTTC.

This clonotype was picked up a small number of times. This chain uses TRBV6-5 with TRBJ2-6; D gene uncertain. V lost 4 bases and J lost 3, with 10 bases in between. The CDR3 length is 15 residues. The V gene's germline CDR1 is MNHEY and CDR2 SVGAGI. The CDR3 here is CASSLSAFGANVLTF. CDR3 DNA: TGTGCCAGCAGTTTGTCAGCGTTTGGGGCCAACGTCCTGACTTTC.

The CDR3 DNA reads as TGTGCCAGCAGCTATACAGGTGGTCGAGGAAACATTCAGTACTTC. Translating gives CASSYTGGRGNIQYF. The chain is built from TRBV7-2 and TRBJ2-4, with a tentative D call TRBD1 (5 bases). V was clipped by 4 bases and J by 6 bases, with 16 bases between them. Germline-derived CDR1 and CDR2 are SGHTA and FQGNSA. The CDR3 spans 15 residues.